This T cell receptor beta chain emerged from a study of cytomegalovirus exposure and HLA in healthy donors. This PCR relied on a set of 60 Vbeta primers and 13 Jbeta primers. Only in-frame clones appear in the TCRdb table, and some are missing; sequencing was by immunoSEQ multiplex PCR. The sample has some 150,000 clones, 80% seen once; the top ten hold 9.7%. With V trimmed by 5 bases and J by 1 base, 4 bases remained unmatched. From germline, CDR1 is SGHTA and CDR2 FQGNSA. The length of the CDR3 is 15 residues. This clone was counted a few times. The sample carries other DNA sequences with the same CDR3.

Source material: PBMCs. The sequence was obtained from a young man in good health and CMV-seropositive. The chain employs TRBV7-2 and TRBJ1-5, with TRBD1 identical over 8 bases. The CDR3 DNA follows: TGTGCCAGCAGCCCGAGGACAGGGAGCAATCAGCCCCAGCATTTT. As protein: CASSPRTGSNQPQHF.